These T cell receptor beta chains were read from a single sample in a study of beta chain features in type 1 diabetes. Assay used: immunoSEQ multiplex PCR; TCRdb lists only in-frame clones, some missing. The profile shows fewer than 350,000 clones, about 15% of them singletons. The sample was naive CD4+ T cells from blood. Receptor source: a man aged 18 to 30 with type 1 diabetes. Each CDR3 is given with its conserved first and last residue. The D gene is left open where the match is weak. Not all rows give a size; the values are once, few, many and, for expanded clones, a class.

j_call,v_call,d_call,clone_size,cdr3_nt,cdr3_aa
TRBJ1-5,TRBV19,-,few,TGTGCCAGTAGTATAGGCAGGGGCAATCAGCCCCAGCATTTT,CASSIGRGNQPQHF
TRBJ1-1,TRBV19,-,-,TGTGCCAGTAGCCAATGGCAGTTTAGCGCTGAAGCTTTCTTT,CASSQWQFSAEAFF
TRBJ1-2,TRBV6-5,-,-,TGTGCCAGCAGTCACCCCCGACAGGATGGCTACACCTTC,CASSHPRQDGYTF
TRBJ2-7,TRBV28,-,-,TGTGCCAGCAGTTTGGGCTCGTCCTACGAGCAGTACTTC,CASSLGSSYEQYF
TRBJ2-3,TRBV7-2,TRBD2,few,TGTGCCAGCGTTCGACTAGCGGGGACGCAGTATTTT,CASVRLAGTQYF
TRBJ1-6,TRBV6-5,-,-,TGTGCCAGCAGTCGAAGCGGGTATGAGTCACCCCTCCACTTT,CASSRSGYESPLHF
TRBJ1-1,TRBV10-3,TRBD1,-,TGTGCCATCTCCGGGACAGGAAGAACTGAAGCTTTCTTT,CAISGTGRTEAFF
TRBJ2-5,TRBV7-2,TRBD2,few,TGTGCCAGCAGCTCCGGACTAGCGGGGACGAGGACCCAGTACTTC,CASSSGLAGTRTQYF
TRBJ2-2,TRBV5-1,TRBD2,few,TGCGCCAGCAGCCCCGGACTAGCGGACACCGGGGAGCTGTTTTTT,CASSPGLADTGELFF
TRBJ1-1,TRBV30,-,few,TGTGCCTCGACCGGAACGGGACATTATACTGAAGCTTTCTTT,CASTGTGHYTEAFF
TRBJ1-2,TRBV28,TRBD1,-,TGTGCCAGCTTACAGGGGGCAGGGTATGGCTACACCTTC,CASLQGAGYGYTF
TRBJ2-3,TRBV15,-,-,TGTGCCACCAGCAGCCGGGCGGGGAGCACAGATACGCAGTATTTT,CATSSRAGSTDTQYF
TRBJ2-1,TRBV28,TRBD2,few,TGTGCCAGCCTTCTAGCGGGGGGATACAATGAGCAGTTCTTC,CASLLAGGYNEQFF
TRBJ2-3,TRBV4-2,-,-,TGTGCCAGCAGCCAAGAGGTTGTCGAGCGTCCCAAGACAGATACGCAGTATTTT,CASSQEVVERPKTDTQYF
TRBJ1-4,TRBV7-9,TRBD1,-,TGTGCCAGCAGCTTAGAGACAGGGAATGAAAAACTGTTTTTT,CASSLETGNEKLFF
TRBJ1-5,TRBV5-1,-,-,TGCGCCAGCAGCTTGTCAGGGGTGGATCAGCCCCAGCATTTT,CASSLSGVDQPQHF
TRBJ1-2,TRBV23-1,-,-,TGCGCCAGCAGCCAACGACCTACCACAGGGGGCTACACCTTC,CASSQRPTTGGYTF
TRBJ2-7,TRBV10-3,-,-,TGTGCCATCAGTCCTCCGGGAGCCACCTACGAGCAGTACTTC,CAISPPGATYEQYF
TRBJ2-7,TRBV30,TRBD1,few,TGTGCCCATCGCCGGGACAGGGCCCACGAGCAGTACTTC,CAHRRDRAHEQYF
TRBJ2-7,TRBV5-4,TRBD1,once,TGTGCCAGCAGCTTAGGGGGGACAGGTCCCTACGAGCAGTACTTC,CASSLGGTGPYEQYF
TRBJ2-7,TRBV2,TRBD1,few,TGTGCCAGCAGCCGGACGGGACAGAAGACCTACGAGCAGTACTTC,CASSRTGQKTYEQYF
TRBJ1-3,TRBV7-2,-,-,TGTGCCAGCAGCTCCGACAGCTCTGGAAACACCATATATTTT,CASSSDSSGNTIYF
TRBJ2-6,TRBV30,-,few,TGTGCCTGGAGCCTGGTGGCCTCTGGGGCCAACGTCCTGACTTTC,CAWSLVASGANVLTF
TRBJ2-7,TRBV6-1,-,few,TGTGCCAGCAGTGGTGCGGGCTACGAGCAGTACTTC,CASSGAGYEQYF
TRBJ2-4,TRBV7-9,-,many,TGTGCCAGCAGCCAAGCGGTCCGGGACATTCAGTACTTC,CASSQAVRDIQYF
TRBJ2-7,TRBV6-5,-,few,TGTGCCAGCAGTTACTCCGTTAGCTCCTACGAGCAGTACTTC,CASSYSVSSYEQYF
TRBJ1-2,TRBV7-9,TRBD1,-,TGTGCCAGCAGCCCAGGGACAGGGCTTGGCTACACCTTC,CASSPGTGLGYTF
TRBJ2-5,TRBV30,-,-,TGTGCCTGGAGTGGAAGCGAACAAGAGACCCAGTACTTC,CAWSGSEQETQYF
TRBJ2-7,TRBV6-6,-,few,TGTGCCAGCAGTTACAGGTCACGGGACGAGCAGTACTTC,CASSYRSRDEQYF